These T cell receptor beta chains were read from a single sample in a study of PD-1 blockade in classical Hodgkin lymphoma. Clones were read by immunoSEQ multiplex PCR, and TCRdb kept only the in-frame ones, dropping some. Found here are some 14,000 clones, approximately 80% of them singletons; the top ten hold around a quarter. Sequenced here: peripheral blood mononuclear cells (PBMCs), sampled at baseline. The receptors originated from a human donor with classical Hodgkin lymphoma. Both conserved end residues are part of each CDR3. The D gene is left open where the match is weak. Clone size is given for some rows only: seen once, a few or many times, or a class if the clone is expanded.

v_gene,j_gene,abundance,d_gene,CDR3aa,CDR3nt
TRBV11-2,TRBJ2-3,once,-,CASSSRVDADTQYF,TGTGCCAGCAGCTCGAGGGTCGACGCAGATACGCAGTATTTT
TRBV9,TRBJ2-1,few,-,CASSVADNEQFF,TGTGCCAGCAGCGTAGCGGACAATGAGCAGTTCTTC
TRBV7-3,TRBJ2-3,-,-,CASSSLAATDTQYF,TGTGCCAGCAGCTCTCTAGCAGCCACAGATACGCAGTATTTT
TRBV2,TRBJ2-3,few,-,CASSEDEVSAVGTDTQYF,TGTGCCAGCAGTGAGGACGAAGTGTCTGCTGTTGGCACAGATACGCAGTATTTT
TRBV2,TRBJ1-3,-,-,CASSEWLGAGNTIYF,TGTGCCAGCAGTGAATGGTTAGGCGCCGGAAACACCATATATTTT
TRBV11-1,TRBJ2-2,-,-,CASSLAKQGSPGELFF,TGTGCCAGCAGCTTAGCGAAGCAGGGCTCCCCCGGGGAGCTGTTTTTT
TRBV5-3,TRBJ2-7,-,-,CARSRYENYEQYF,TGTGCCAGAAGCCGGTATGAAAACTACGAGCAGTACTTC
TRBV14,TRBJ1-1,-,-,CASSQDSVNTEAFF,TGTGCCAGCAGCCAAGATTCTGTGAACACTGAAGCTTTCTTT
TRBV5-1,TRBJ2-5,-,TRBD2,CASSFNPSKSRSGGEQYF,TGCGCCAGCAGCTTTAACCCCTCCAAATCGAGGTCGGGGGGTGAGCAGTACTTC
TRBV30,TRBJ1-2,-,-,CAWTLQANYGYTF,TGTGCCTGGACCCTACAAGCTAACTATGGCTACACCTTC
TRBV9,TRBJ2-3,-,-,CASSVGPGPDTQYF,TGTGCCAGCAGCGTAGGTCCGGGCCCAGATACGCAGTATTTT
TRBV19,TRBJ1-2,-,-,CASTLARWFGSPNKYGYTF,TGTGCCAGTACCTTGGCGCGGTGGTTCGGATCACCAAACAAATATGGCTACACCTTC
TRBV7-6,TRBJ2-5,-,-,CASRSDNVQETQYF,TGTGCCAGCCGATCGGACAACGTCCAAGAGACCCAGTACTTC
TRBV30,TRBJ1-2,-,-,CAWSSSWDYGYTF,TGTGCCTGGAGTTCTTCTTGGGACTATGGCTACACCTTC
TRBV18,TRBJ1-3,-,TRBD1,CASSPPGTGSSGNTIYF,TGTGCCAGCTCACCACCTGGGACAGGGTCCTCTGGAAACACCATATATTTT
TRBV11-3,TRBJ2-7,few,-,CASGPTGKAYEQYF,TGTGCCAGCGGACCTACAGGAAAGGCCTACGAGCAGTACTTC
TRBV7-2,TRBJ2-1,-,-,CASSLLARAHEQFF,TGTGCCAGCAGCTTATTGGCCAGAGCCCATGAGCAGTTCTTC
TRBV6-4,TRBJ1-1,-,-,CASSAATEAFF,TGTGCCAGCAGTGCAGCCACTGAAGCTTTCTTT
TRBV28,TRBJ2-4,-,-,CASSQGGYLNIQYF,TGTGCCAGCAGTCAAGGGGGGTACCTAAACATTCAGTACTTC
TRBV7-2,TRBJ2-7,-,TRBD1,CASSSQGGSYEQYF,TGTGCCAGCAGCTCACAGGGGGGAAGCTACGAGCAGTACTTC
TRBV15,TRBJ2-5,-,TRBD1,CATSRETGLGETQYF,TGTGCCACCAGCAGAGAGACAGGGTTAGGAGAGACCCAGTACTTC
TRBV6-6,TRBJ2-3,-,TRBD2,CASRTSGNTDTQYF,TGTGCCAGCAGAACTAGCGGGAACACAGATACGCAGTATTTT
TRBV29-1,TRBJ2-6,-,-,CSVEDSSLEVLSGANVLTF,TGCAGCGTTGAAGATTCGAGCCTGGAGGTCCTCTCTGGGGCCAACGTCCTGACTTTC
TRBV9,TRBJ1-6,-,TRBD1,CASSPWGVGGDNSPLHF,TGTGCCAGCAGCCCCTGGGGTGTAGGGGGCGATAATTCACCCCTCCACTTT
TRBV10-3,TRBJ2-7,-,-,CAISPLQDSTSYEQYF,TGTGCCATCAGTCCACTACAGGACTCTACCTCCTACGAGCAGTACTTC
TRBV27,TRBJ2-7,-,-,CASSPRTDLTYEQYF,TGTGCCAGCAGTCCGCGGACAGACCTTACCTACGAGCAGTACTTC
TRBV19,TRBJ1-3,-,-,CASSVSGQSGNTIYF,TGTGCCAGTAGCGTGAGCGGCCAGAGCGGAAACACCATATATTTT
TRBV7-8,TRBJ2-3,-,-,CASSFETGTDTQYF,TGTGCCAGCAGCTTCGAAACGGGCACAGATACGCAGTATTTT
TRBV19,TRBJ2-2,-,-,CASSGGPINTGELFF,TGTGCCAGTAGCGGAGGACCGATCAACACCGGGGAGCTGTTTTTT
TRBV7-9,TRBJ2-7,-,-,CASSSILKQGDEQYF,TGTGCCAGCAGCTCTATCTTAAAACAGGGAGACGAGCAGTACTTC
TRBV5-1,TRBJ1-3,-,-,CASSAMAVSGNTIYF,TGCGCCAGCAGCGCTATGGCGGTTTCTGGAAACACCATATATTTT
TRBV6-6,TRBJ1-1,-,-,CASSYGGGTEAFF,TGTGCCAGCAGTTACGGGGGCGGGACTGAAGCTTTCTTT
TRBV11-2,TRBJ2-3,-,-,CASSSDNWDTQYF,TGTGCCAGCAGCTCGGACAATTGGGATACGCAGTATTTT
TRBV18,TRBJ2-5,-,TRBD1,CASSGQDGTQYF,TGTGCCAGCTCCGGACAGGACGGGACCCAGTACTTC
TRBV7-9,TRBJ2-2,-,-,CASSRRANTGELFF,TGTGCCAGCAGCCGAAGAGCAAACACCGGGGAGCTGTTTTTT
TRBV11-2,TRBJ2-7,-,TRBD1,CASSLVDRGYEQYF,TGTGCCAGCAGCTTAGTGGACAGGGGGTACGAGCAGTACTTC
TRBV27,TRBJ2-7,-,-,CASSPPRGGAGLYEQYF,TGTGCCAGCAGTCCTCCGCGTGGGGGGGCAGGCCTTTACGAGCAGTACTTC
TRBV13,TRBJ2-3,-,-,CASSSKIQGTDTQYF,TGTGCCAGCAGCTCAAAAATACAGGGAACAGATACGCAGTATTTT
TRBV12-5,TRBJ1-5,-,-,CASGFLRRSPYSNQPQHF,TGTGCTAGTGGTTTTCTCCGCAGGAGCCCATATAGCAATCAGCCCCAGCATTTT
TRBV5-1,TRBJ2-3,-,TRBD2,CASSLGAGYLDTQYF,TGCGCCAGCAGCTTAGGAGCGGGGTACCTAGATACGCAGTATTTT
TRBV4-3,TRBJ2-3,medium-sized,-,CASSQDPTTAGRNTQYF,TGCGCCAGCAGCCAAGATCCGACTACCGCAGGGAGGAATACGCAGTATTTT
TRBV30,TRBJ1-2,-,-,CAWSWQEYYGYTF,TGTGCCTGGAGTTGGCAGGAGTACTATGGCTACACCTTC
TRBV28,TRBJ2-7,-,-,CASSSDLSFERVVNYEQYF,TGTGCCAGCAGTTCCGACCTTTCCTTCGAGAGGGTAGTTAACTACGAGCAGTACTTC
TRBV6-6,TRBJ1-2,-,-,CASSPFREGGYTF,TGTGCCAGCAGCCCATTCCGGGAGGGCGGCTACACCTTC
TRBV11-3,TRBJ2-2,-,TRBD2,CASSQALAGGAGELFF,TGTGCCAGCAGCCAGGCCCTAGCGGGGGGGGCCGGGGAGCTGTTTTTT
TRBV7-8,TRBJ1-2,-,-,CASSTTGQSSYGYTF,TGTGCCAGCAGCACTACGGGACAATCCTCCTATGGCTACACCTTC
TRBV19,TRBJ1-5,-,-,CATKDGGPYQPQHF,TGTGCCACCAAGGACGGTGGGCCCTATCAGCCCCAGCATTTT
TRBV7-2,TRBJ2-1,-,TRBD2,CASSWGLAGYEQFF,TGTGCCAGCAGCTGGGGACTAGCTGGCTATGAGCAGTTCTTC
TRBV9,TRBJ2-5,once,-,CASSVEGFERETQYF,TGTGCCAGCAGCGTAGAAGGGTTTGAAAGAGAGACCCAGTACTTC
TRBV5-4,TRBJ1-4,once,-,CASSLGWSEGGQLFF,TGTGCCAGCAGCTTGGGTTGGTCGGAGGGTGGTCAACTGTTTTTT
TRBV28,TRBJ1-2,-,-,CASSFIGASYGYTF,TGTGCCAGCAGTTTCATCGGGGCGTCCTATGGCTACACCTTC
TRBV6-4,TRBJ2-1,-,TRBD1,CASSPDRGGVQFF,TGTGCCAGCAGCCCGGACAGGGGTGGCGTGCAGTTCTTC